Each of the 30 T cell receptor beta chains below was sequenced from the same sample in a study of blood T cells in healthy people across ages. The authors ran a second PCR of roughly 6 to 12 cycles using a sample-barcoded 5' primer and a J-beta primer mix. TCRdb reprocessed the 5' RACE reads with MiXCR, giving one entry per CDR3 protein. The sample includes under 2 million distinct CDR3 sequences, around 36% of them seen just once. Sequencing was done on a sample of blood. These receptors all stem from a woman aged 25 to 39 in good health.

J is TRBJ2-7 and V is TRBV27; the D gene is possibly TRBD2 (5 bases). The CDR3 is 16 residues long. CDR1 and CDR2 from the germline V gene are MNHEY and SMNVEV (reference sequence). V was pared by 6 bases and J by 0 bases, with 18 bases between. As DNA, the CDR3 is TGTGCCAGCAGCCCTAGCCTGGGGTCCAGCTCCTACGAGCAGTACTTC. Translated, it gives CASSPSLGSSSYEQYF.

This clonotype was detected only once. Here the CDR3 reads CASSPDWLNYGYTF. The CDR3, as DNA: TGCGCCAGCAGCCCCGACTGGTTGAACTATGGCTACACCTTC. The genes are TRBV5-1 and TRBJ1-2; no definite D call. This CDR3 region has 14 residues. CDR1 and CDR2 from the germline V gene are SGHRS and YFSETQ. With 4 bases removed from V and 2 bases from J, the gap between germline ends came to 12 bases.

This clonotype has just a few counts. V is TRBV5-1 and J is TRBJ2-3, with D perhaps matching TRBD1 (7 bases). Trimming took off 3 bases at V and 5 bases at J, with 16 bases between the two ends. The CDR3 has 15 amino acids. Germline V gene lookup returns CDR1 SGHRS and CDR2 YFSETQ. This CDR3 reads CASSSHRGGGDTQYF. CDR3 DNA: TGCGCCAGCAGCTCGCACAGGGGAGGTGGAGATACGCAGTATTTT.

The V and J genes are TRBV2 and TRBJ1-1; the D is unclear. The CDR3 is made up of 15 amino acids. V lost 4 bases to trimming and J lost 3 bases, with 15 bases between them. Looked up from germline, CDR1 is SNHLY and CDR2 is FYNNEI. The CDR3 DNA follows: TGTGCCAGCAGTGCTGAGGGTGCTAGATACACTGAAGCTTTCTTT. Its translation is CASSAEGARYTEAFF.

This chain links TRBV20-1 with TRBJ1-6; D gene uncertain. The CDR3 is made up of 15 amino acids. The germline gives CDR1 DFQATT, CDR2 SNEGSKA (reference sequence). The V and J ends lost 0 bases and 10 bases respectively, with 16 bases between them. The CDR3 nucleotides read TGCAGTGCTAGAGATACGGGGAAGGGTACATCACCCCTCCACTTT. Protein sequence: CSARDTGKGTSPLHF.

This chain uses TRBV20-1 with TRBJ2-7; TRBD2 aligns across 10 bases. V gave up 0 bases and J gave up 5 bases; unmatched junction bases: 7. The CDR3 consists of 15 residues. CDR1 and CDR2 from the germline V gene are DFQATT and SNEGSKA (reference sequence). Written as DNA, the CDR3 is TGCAGTGCTAGAGATCAGTCCAGCGGGAGGGACGAGCAGTACTTC. Translation: CSARDQSSGRDEQYF.

A few counts support this clonotype. J is TRBJ1-2 and V is TRBV4-1; 7 bases match TRBD1. This CDR3 is 17 amino acids long. Trimming at V came to 0 bases and at J to 2 bases, leaving 9 bases not matched to a gene. Germline values: CDR1 MGHRA, CDR2 YSYEKL. The chain's CDR3 is CASSQELWGQLNYGYTF. DNA of the CDR3: TGCGCCAGCAGCCAAGAACTTTGGGGACAGTTAAACTATGGCTACACCTTC.

This clonotype was seen a few times. The J gene is TRBJ2-1, the V gene TRBV12-3 or TRBV12-4; TRBD2 is a possible D gene (5 bases). The CDR3 has 15 amino acids. V lost 5 bases, J lost 4 bases, and 15 bases lay in between. Here the CDR3 reads CASSPDQDFYNEQFF. CDR3 sequence (DNA): TGTGCCAGCAGTCCCGACCAGGACTTTTACAATGAGCAGTTCTTC.

The rearrangement uses TRBV3-1 and TRBJ1-2; 9 bases agree with TRBD1. Germline assignment: CDR1 LGHDT and CDR2 YNNKEL (reference sequence). The CDR3 length is 16 residues. Unmatched junction bases numbered 8, after V lost 4 bases and J lost 2 bases. The CDR3 bases are TGTGCCAGCAGCCGAAACCGGGACAGGGACAACTATGGCTACACCTTC. Translation: CASSRNRDRDNYGYTF.

The chain is built from TRBV18 and TRBJ2-2; D possibly corresponds to TRBD2 (6 bases). V dropped 1 base and J dropped 3 bases, with 6 bases sitting between them. Germline V CDR1 and CDR2: KGHSH, LQKENI. This CDR3 has 14 amino acids. The CDR3 DNA reads TGTGCCAGCTCACCACGACTAGACACCGGGGAGCTGTTTTTT. It encodes CASSPRLDTGELFF.

The chain joins TRBV28 to TRBJ2-1, with TRBD1 matching over 9 bases. CDR3 length equals 14 residues. Trimming at V came to 6 bases and at J to 8 bases, leaving 8 bases not matched to a gene. Germline V gives CDR1 MDHEN, CDR2 SYDVKM. CDR3 amino acids: CASRTGTGYYEQFF. The DNA of the CDR3 is TGTGCCAGCAGGACCGGGACAGGGTACTATGAGCAGTTCTTC.

V is TRBV6-1 and J is TRBJ2-7; TRBD1 matches 9 bases. V shed 8 bases, J shed 5 bases, and the junction held 10 bases outside the gene matches. CDR1 and CDR2 from the germline V gene are MNHNS and SASEGT. The CDR3 extends over 14 amino acids. CDR3 bases: TGTGCCAGCGCAGGACAGGGGCGCTACGACGAGCAGTACTTC. It codes for CASAGQGRYDEQYF.

In this sample, this clonotype turned up once. The chain employs TRBV6-2 or TRBV6-3 and TRBJ2-1; TRBD2 agrees at 11 bases. The CDR3 has 16 amino acids. Germline assignment: CDR1 MNHEY and CDR2 SVGEGT. With V trimmed by 6 bases and J by 13 bases, 17 bases remained unmatched. This chain's CDR3 is CASRQILAGGRETQFF. In DNA, the CDR3 is TGTGCCAGCAGACAAATCCTAGCGGGGGGCCGAGAGACCCAGTTCTTC.

This sequence joins TRBV9 and TRBJ2-7; 10 bases map to TRBD1. Germline V gives CDR1 SGDLS, CDR2 YYNGEE. This CDR3 region has 15 residues. The trim removed 2 bases at V and 3 bases at J, leaving 5 bases unmatched. This CDR3 is CASSVQDRGDYEQYF. CDR3 in DNA: TGTGCCAGCAGCGTCCAGGACAGGGGGGACTACGAGCAGTACTTC.

Turning to this clonotype: This may be a read error, as it is one base from a much larger clone. The CDR3 end shows no conserved phenylalanine or tryptophan, and so a read error is likely. The chain joins TRBV29-1 to TRBJ2-3; D is uncertain. Germline V gives CDR1 SQVTM, CDR2 ANQGSEA. The ends were cut back, 7 bases at V and 3 bases at J, with 11 bases in the middle. The CDR3 is 12 amino acids. This CDR3 is CSARSVTDTQYL. The CDR3 DNA sequence: TGCAGCGCCCGATCGGTGACAGATACGCAGTATTTG.

This sequence joins TRBV20-1 and TRBJ2-7; D gene uncertain. CDR3 size: 13 residues. V lost 0 bases and J 3 bases, leaving 9 bases between the germline ends. Germline loops: CDR1 DFQATT, CDR2 SNEGSKA (reference sequence). The CDR3 sequence: CSARDLGYYEQYF. CDR3 DNA: TGCAGTGCTAGAGATCTGGGGTACTACGAGCAGTACTTC.

This clonotype is a singleton in its sample. The genes are TRBV12-3 or TRBV12-4 and TRBJ1-5, with D perhaps matching TRBD1 (6 bases). The CDR3 consists of 14 residues. V was shortened by 7 bases and J by 5 bases, with 15 bases between the two germline ends. The CDR3 sequence: CASTRGPADQPQHF. In DNA, the CDR3 is TGTGCCAGCACCCGGGGGCCGGCGGATCAGCCCCAGCATTTT.

The V gene is TRBV6-2 or TRBV6-3, the J gene TRBJ2-2; no reliable D call. This CDR3 is 13 amino acids long. Trimming removed 4 bases at V and 7 bases at J, with 10 bases between. CDR1 and CDR2 (germline): MNHEY, SVGEGT. The CDR3 sequence is CASSSRWSGELFF. In DNA, the CDR3 is TGTGCCAGCAGTTCCCGTTGGAGCGGGGAGCTGTTTTTT.

This chain uses TRBV20-1 with TRBJ2-5, with 7 bases aligning to TRBD2. The CDR3 is 15 amino acids. Germline values: CDR1 DFQATT, CDR2 SNEGSKA (reference sequence). The V and J ends lost 3 bases and 5 bases, in that order; junction bases with no gene match: 12. DNA of the CDR3: TGCAGTGCTAGGGGGGGAGGGGTCGAATCGGAGACCCAGTACTTC. Protein product: CSARGGGVESETQYF.

V is TRBV5-1 and J is TRBJ2-1; 8 nucleotides line up with TRBD2. CDR3 length equals 15 residues. Germline V CDR1 and CDR2: SGHRS, YFSETQ. Trimming at V came to 3 bases and at J to 5 bases, leaving 7 bases not matched to a gene. The CDR3: CASSSSGSPHNEQFF. The CDR3, as DNA: TGCGCCAGCAGCTCGAGCGGGAGCCCCCACAATGAGCAGTTCTTC. Full variable domain (remainder filled in from reference TRBV5-1 and TRBJ2-1): KAGVTQTPRYLIKTRGQQVTLSCSPISGHRSVSWYQQTPGQGLQFLFEYFSETQRNKGNFPGRFSGRQFSNSRSEMNVSTLELGDSALYLCASSSSGSPHNEQFFGPGTRLTVL.

The rearrangement links TRBV14 to TRBJ2-7; D is uncertain. Per germline, CDR1 SGHDN and CDR2 FVKESK. Trimming pared 3 bases from V and 7 bases from J, leaving 10 bases between. CDR3 length: 12 residues. CDR3 amino acids: CASSHLLSEQYF. In DNA form, the CDR3 reads TGTGCCAGCAGCCACCTACTGTCAGAGCAGTACTTC.

The rearrangement joins TRBV28 to TRBJ2-5, with D perhaps matching TRBD1 (6 bases). The CDR3 runs to 12 residues. Germline V CDR1 and CDR2: MDHEN, SYDVKM. V was cut by 5 bases and J by 12 bases, with 16 bases left in between. The CDR3 loop is CASSKRTAGEYF. The CDR3 DNA reads as TGTGCCAGCAGTAAGCGGACAGCCGGGGAGTACTTC. The full variable domain, in which reference TRBV28 and TRBJ2-5 provide the parts outside the CDR3, is DVKVTQSSRYLVKRTGEKVFLECVQDMDHENMFWYRQDPGLGLRLIYFSYDVKMKEKGDIPEGYSVSREKKERFSLILESASTNQTSMYLCASSKRTAGEYFGPGTRLLVL.

The rearrangement joins TRBV3-1 to TRBJ2-5; 7 nucleotides agree with TRBD2. The CDR3 is made up of 16 amino acids. The V and J ends lost 3 bases and 5 bases, in that order; junction bases with no gene match: 12. Looked up from germline, CDR1 is LGHDT and CDR2 is YNNKEL (reference sequence). The CDR3 is CASSHRLALRGETQYF. The CDR3 DNA follows: TGTGCCAGCAGCCATAGACTAGCACTCCGGGGGGAGACCCAGTACTTC.

The V and J genes are TRBV20-1 and TRBJ2-1; 8 positions agree with TRBD2. The CDR3 runs to 14 residues. With 4 bases clipped from V and 1 base from J, the junction kept 3 bases outside the gene matches. Germline V gene data show CDR1 as DFQATT and CDR2 as SNEGSKA (reference sequence). This chain's CDR3 is CSANSGMSYNEQFF. The CDR3 region has the DNA TGCAGTGCTAATAGCGGGATGTCCTACAATGAGCAGTTCTTC.

The chain has TRBV11-1 and TRBJ1-1, with 7 bases matching TRBD1. This CDR3 region has 15 residues. Germline CDR1 SGHAT, CDR2 FQDESV (reference sequence). Unmatched junction bases numbered 5, after V lost 3 bases and J lost 1 base. CDR3 sequence reads: CASSLDRRGNTEAFF. The CDR3 DNA sequence: TGTGCCAGCAGCTTGGACAGGCGAGGGAACACTGAAGCTTTCTTT.

This clonotype was found a few times. The J gene is TRBJ1-2, the V gene TRBV12-3 or TRBV12-4; TRBD1 might be the D (6 bases). The CDR3 loop spans 13 amino acids. V was shortened by 6 bases and J by 5 bases, with 13 bases between the two germline ends. The CDR3 protein is CASSQGSRYGYTF. The CDR3 coding sequence is TGTGCCAGCAGCCAGGGGTCTCGGTATGGCTACACCTTC.

This clonotype was detected ten times or more. This chain connects TRBV9 to TRBJ2-5, with D uncertain. The CDR3 consists of 14 residues. Trimming removed 4 bases at V and 4 bases at J, with 14 bases between. CDR1 and CDR2 (germline): SGDLS, YYNGEE. CDR3 nucleotide sequence: TGTGCCAGCAGCCCCCACACACTCGGAGAGACCCAGTACTTC. This sequence encodes CASSPHTLGETQYF. Drawing the rest from reference TRBV9 and TRBJ2-5, the complete variable domain is DSGVTQTPKHLITATGQRVTLRCSPRSGDLSVYWYQQSLDQGLQFLIQYYNGEERAKGNILERFSAQQFPDLHSELNLSSLELGDSALYFCASSPHTLGETQYFGPGTRLLVL.

The chain uses TRBV11-2 and TRBJ2-1; TRBD2 might be the D (6 bases). The V end lost 6 bases, the J end lost 10 bases, and 22 bases lay between the germline ends. Germline V gives CDR1 SGHAT, CDR2 FQNNGV. This CDR3 contains 15 residues. The DNA of the CDR3 is TGTGCCAGCAGTGAGGGGAGTGGACTGGGGAGGGAGCAGTTCTTC. It translates to CASSEGSGLGREQFF.

The V call is TRBV5-1, the J call TRBJ1-2; D is unclear. Germline V gene lookup returns CDR1 SGHRS and CDR2 YFSETQ. Trimming pared 0 bases from V and 8 bases from J, leaving 11 bases between. CDR3 length: 13 amino acids. This chain's CDR3 is CASSLEPPRGYTF. CDR3 sequence (DNA): TGCGCCAGCAGCTTGGAACCGCCTCGCGGCTACACCTTC.

This clonotype appeared a few times. The rearrangement joins TRBV3-1 to TRBJ2-1; D gene uncertain. V lost 2 bases, J lost 10 bases, and 9 bases lay in between. The CDR3 covers 12 residues. The germline V gene encodes CDR1 LGHDT and CDR2 YNNKEL (reference sequence). The CDR3 protein is CASSQLSREQFF. The CDR3 coding sequence is TGTGCCAGCAGCCAACTCTCAAGAGAGCAGTTCTTC.